The source of this T cell receptor (beta chain) is a study of OX40 agonist ivuxolimab in advanced cancers. Study conclusions and caveats: Among T cells, CD8+ cells averaged more expanded clones than CD4+ cells. At doses 0.1 to 3.0 mg/kg, CD4+ and CD8+ clones expanded.

This CDR3 is built from 15 residues. Trimming left V 2 bases short and J 0 bases short, with 10 bases between. Germline V gene lookup returns CDR1 MNHNS and CDR2 SASEGT. The data were produced by immunoSEQ multiplex PCR, yet TCRdb's version contains in-frame clones alone and is incomplete. The data contain 65,000 to 95,000 clones, around nine tenths of them singletons. Of note for this clone: Its antigen is unidentified.

The chain employs TRBV6-1 and TRBJ1-2; D ambiguous. The sample was CD4+ or CD8+ T cells sorted from blood, taken in a trial of the OX40 agonist ivuxolimab. This clonotype was obtained from an adult with an advanced solid tumor such as melanoma, head and neck, liver or kidney cancer. The CDR3, as DNA: TGTGCCAGCAGTGAACCCTACAAAGCTAACTATGGCTACACCTTC. This codes for CASSEPYKANYGYTF.